The 13 T cell receptor beta chains below come from one sample, sequenced in a study of early T cells in non-severe SARS-CoV-2 infection (dated by TCRdb to the early 2020s). The library was built by means of 5' RACE. Sequencing relied on a NextSeq 500. TCRdb took the public reads, trimmed them with fastp at Q25, ran MiXCR for clone calling and kept in-frame beta chains. Rows with one shared CDR3 protein collapse into an entry with the most common genes and DNA. The sample table records 100,000 to 120,000 distinct CDR3 sequences; 10% to 15% of these occur just once. Around 4% of the sample rests with the top ten. The sequencing used whole blood, collected at baseline. Receptors originate from an adult who was a healthcare worker with PCR-confirmed SARS-CoV-2 infection or an uninfected control (not recorded which).

The rearrangement joins TRBV28 to TRBJ2-7, with D possibly being TRBD1 (6 bases). This CDR3 comprises 14 residues. CDR1 and CDR2 (germline): MDHEN, SYDVKM. V was clipped by 5 bases and J by 7 bases, with 18 bases between them. CDR3 sequence: CASSKRNRAREQYF. The CDR3 DNA reads TGTGCCAGCAGTAAACGTAACAGGGCACGAGAGCAGTACTTC.

This rearrangement joins TRBV6-6 to TRBJ1-4, with a possible D match to TRBD1 (6 bases). This CDR3 is 15 amino acids long. Germline CDR1 MNHNY, CDR2 SVGAGI (reference sequence). V was pared by 6 bases and J by 3 bases, with 14 bases between. The CDR3, as DNA: TGTGCCAGCAGCTCTCGGGGGCGGGCTAATGAAAAACTGTTTTTT. Its protein product is CASSSRGRANEKLFF.

The gene calls are TRBV20-1 and TRBJ2-1; 9 bases map to TRBD1. The germline V gene encodes CDR1 DFQATT and CDR2 SNEGSKA (reference sequence). The CDR3 is made up of 15 amino acids. With 5 bases clipped from V and 6 bases from J, the junction kept 11 bases outside the gene matches. CDR3 DNA sequence: TGCAGTGCTCCCCCCCGGGACAGGGATTTCAATGAGCAGTTCTTC. Translating gives CSAPPRDRDFNEQFF.

This clonotype was counted between two and nine times. The chain has TRBV28 and TRBJ2-3; 12 nucleotides match TRBD1. The CDR3 runs 16 residues. CDR1 and CDR2 from the germline V gene are MDHEN and SYDVKM. With 5 bases clipped from V and 7 bases from J, the junction kept 10 bases outside the gene matches. The CDR3 nucleotides are TGTGCCAGCAGTCCAAGGGGGACAGGGGGCTCGAATACGCAGTATTTT. This gives the protein CASSPRGTGGSNTQYF.

This clonotype occurred a few times. The rearrangement joins TRBV5-1 to TRBJ1-5; maybe TRBD1 (5 bases). V shed 0 bases and J shed 7 bases, with 11 bases lying between them. Germline V lookup: CDR1 SGHRS, CDR2 YFSETQ. The CDR3 has 14 amino acids. This CDR3 is CASSLDGAEQPQHF. CDR3 bases: TGCGCCAGCAGCTTGGATGGGGCTGAACAGCCCCAGCATTTT. The full variable domain, completed using reference TRBV5-1 and TRBJ1-5, is KAGVTQTPRYLIKTRGQQVTLSCSPISGHRSVSWYQQTPGQGLQFLFEYFSETQRNKGNFPGRFSGRQFSNSRSEMNVSTLELGDSALYLCASSLDGAEQPQHFGDGTRLSIL.

Only a few counts were recorded for this clonotype. The chain is built from TRBV5-1 and TRBJ2-6; D is perhaps TRBD1 (6 bases). Germline V gene sequence: CDR1 SGHRS, CDR2 YFSETQ. This CDR3 is built from 18 residues. V lost 4 bases, J lost 0 bases, and 17 bases lay in between. The CDR3 nucleotides are TGCGCCAGCAGCCCCCTGGGCAGGGGATACTCTGGGGCCAACGTCCTGACTTTC. It translates to CASSPLGRGYSGANVLTF.

In this sample, this clonotype turned up a few times. DNA for the CDR3: TGTGCCAGCAGCTTAGAAGGACCGAGGGGGAATTCACCCCTCCACTTT. Translating gives CASSLEGPRGNSPLHF. The chain carries TRBV7-3 and TRBJ1-6; a weak D match, TRBD1 (6 bases). Trimming stripped 2 bases from V and 7 bases from J, with 15 bases between. CDR3 length equals 16 residues. Looked up from germline, CDR1 is SGHTA and CDR2 is FQGTGA.

The chain uses TRBV20-1 and TRBJ1-6, with D unclear. Deletions cut 6 bases from V and 3 bases from J, with 15 bases between. The CDR3 loop spans 15 amino acids. Germline V lookup: CDR1 DFQATT, CDR2 SNEGSKA (reference sequence). CDR3 DNA sequence: TGCAGTGCCCACCCCGGGCAGAGCTATAATTCACCCCTCCACTTT. Protein: CSAHPGQSYNSPLHF.

The chain combines TRBV27 with TRBJ1-1; D is uncertain. V dropped 3 bases and J dropped 6 bases, with 26 bases sitting between them. Per the germline V gene, CDR1 is MNHEY and CDR2 is SMNVEV (reference sequence). There are 18 residues in the CDR3. The CDR3 sequence is CASSFSLYRRVLFAEAFF. The DNA for the CDR3 is TGTGCCAGCAGTTTCAGCCTTTATAGGAGGGTTCTGTTCGCTGAAGCTTTCTTT.

This clonotype was seen more than once but under ten times. CDR3 amino acids: CASSPLLTSLTKNIQYF. The CDR3 bases are TGTGCCAGCAGCCCCCTCTTGACGTCCCTGACCAAAAACATTCAGTACTTC. The chain employs TRBV7-8 and TRBJ2-4; D is undetermined. Germline V gene data show CDR1 as SGHVS and CDR2 as FQNEAQ. V gave up 5 bases and J gave up 2 bases, with 19 bases separating them. The CDR3 runs 17 residues. Looking up the rest from reference TRBV7-8 and TRBJ2-4 gives the full variable domain: GAGVSQSPRYKVAKRGQDVALRCDPISGHVSLFWYQQALGQGPEFLTYFQNEAQLDKSGLPSDRFFAERPEGSVSTLKIQRTQQEDSAVYLCASSPLLTSLTKNIQYFGAGTRLSVL.

This clonotype was seen at least ten times. The chain joins TRBV18 to TRBJ2-3, with D perhaps TRBD2 (5 bases). This CDR3 has 17 residues. Looked up from germline, CDR1 is KGHSH and CDR2 is LQKENI. V lost 2 bases to trimming and J lost 0 bases, with 15 bases between them. Here the CDR3 DNA reads TGTGCCAGCTCACCAAGGAGTTGGGCGGGTAGCACAGATACGCAGTATTTT. Amino acids: CASSPRSWAGSTDTQYF.

In its sample, this clonotype was seen a few times. This chain uses TRBV20-1 with TRBJ1-5; D unresolved. This CDR3 spans 14 amino acids. The germline CDR1 and CDR2 sequences are DFQATT and SNEGSKA (reference sequence). V was trimmed by 3 bases and J by 6 bases, leaving 15 bases between them. The CDR3 loop is CSASTLDLAQPQHF. The DNA for the CDR3 is TGCAGTGCTAGTACACTTGACCTGGCTCAGCCCCAGCATTTT.

A remark on this clonotype: This may be a read error, as it is one base from a much larger clone. The chain couples TRBV20-1 to TRBJ1-1; 7 positions agree with TRBD1. The CDR3 consists of 12 residues. Germline loops: CDR1 DFQATT, CDR2 SNEGSKA (reference sequence). The CDR3 DNA reads TGCAGAGCCCGGACAGGACGGACTGAAGCTTTCTTT. It codes for CRARTGRTEAFF.